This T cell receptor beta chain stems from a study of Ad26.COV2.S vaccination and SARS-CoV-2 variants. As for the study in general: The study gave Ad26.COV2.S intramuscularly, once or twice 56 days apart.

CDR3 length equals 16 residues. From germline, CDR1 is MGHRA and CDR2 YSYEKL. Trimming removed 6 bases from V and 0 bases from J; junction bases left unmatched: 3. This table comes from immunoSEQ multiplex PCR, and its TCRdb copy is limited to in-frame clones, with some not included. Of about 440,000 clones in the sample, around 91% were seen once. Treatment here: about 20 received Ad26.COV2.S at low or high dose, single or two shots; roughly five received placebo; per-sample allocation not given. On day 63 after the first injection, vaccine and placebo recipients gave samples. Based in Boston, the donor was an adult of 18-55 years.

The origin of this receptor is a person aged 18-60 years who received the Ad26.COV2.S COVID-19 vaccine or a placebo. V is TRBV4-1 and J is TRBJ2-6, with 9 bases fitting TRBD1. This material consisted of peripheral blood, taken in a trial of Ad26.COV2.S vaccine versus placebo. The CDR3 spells CASRGQGSSGANVLTF. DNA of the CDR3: TGCGCCAGCAGGGGACAGGGCAGCTCTGGGGCCAACGTCCTGACTTTC.